This TCR beta chain stems from a study of blood T cell repertoires in COVID-19. Whole-study context: PBMCs, B-cell-depleted T cells, or T cells were the source of the cDNA or gDNA that made up the material.

Categorization into cohorts depended on clinical history that participants reported. The protocol was immunoSEQ multiplex PCR, while the TCRdb copy is restricted to in-frame clones and leaves out a portion. The sample lists 350,000 to 450,000 clones, 75% to 90% occurring once. The germline V gene has CDR1 ENHRY and CDR2 SYGVKD. V was pared by 2 bases and J by 2 bases, with 13 bases between. This CDR3 is built from 16 residues. This TCR was sampled from a woman in her fifties or sixties who had recovered from COVID-19. Sequencing input: PBMCs or T cells enriched from blood (not recorded which). This chain connects TRBV10-3 to TRBJ1-5; a possible D gene is TRBD1 (5 bases). As DNA, the CDR3 is TGTGCCATCAGTGAGGGTGGCAGGGTTGGCAATCAGCCCCAGCATTTT. This translates into CAISEGGRVGNQPQHF.